This entry features one T cell receptor beta chain sequence. Its antigen is undetermined. Timing groups of about 4 and about 12 weeks for second doses were pooled. The sample is drawn from a study of T cell responses to AZD1222 COVID-19 vaccine. The study, taken as a whole, reports: The study reported that nearly half of spike-specific TCRs target unmutated variant regions. Regions 160-218 and 743-854 held dominance among vaccine-associated CD4 TCRs, which spanned spike.

Between the trimmed V and J ends, which lost 0 bases and 5 bases, there was a span of 10 bases. In germline, CDR1 is LGHDT, CDR2 YNNKEL (reference sequence). The CDR3 loop spans 14 amino acids. Repertoires were generated with immunoSEQ multiplex PCR, while TCRdb's copy carries only in-frame clones and drops some. The table lists tens of thousands of clones, around nine tenths of them singletons. This specimen was peripheral blood, taken 28 days after the second AZD1222 dose. The chain carries TRBV3-1 (or the pseudogene TRBV3-2) and TRBJ2-5; no reliable D call. The sequence derives from an adult who received the AZD1222 COVID-19 vaccine. CDR3 in amino acids: CASSQDWGYETQYF. The CDR3 DNA sequence: TGTGCCAGCAGCCAAGATTGGGGATACGAGACCCAGTACTTC.